This T cell receptor (beta chain) was recovered during a study of regulatory T cells in long-lasting Graves disease. With iRepertoire HTBI primers and Arm-PCR of CDR3 regions, TCR beta libraries were built. TCRdb re-called the multiplex PCR reads through MiXCR, storing one row per CDR3 protein. The top ten hold 35% to 55% of the sample, which has 700,000 or so distinct CDR3 sequences, 25% to 35% seen once. CDR1 and CDR2 from the germline V gene are SEHNR and FQNEAQ (reference sequence). This CDR3 is built from 16 residues. The V end lost 3 bases, the J end lost 5 bases, and 19 bases lay between the germline ends. Indicated time point: persistent/refractory GD, antithyroid drugs over 5 years with positive TRAb. After RNA was extracted from PBMCs, the TCR library was made from it. Collection of peripheral blood (about 10 milliliters) was done using EDTA tubes. General observations from the study: A greater number of public clonotypes (over 2,500) was shared by persistent patients than by new patients (around 960). Preferential use of TRBV28, TRBJ1-2 and TRBJ2-5 was seen in persistent disease.

Concerning this clonotype: Its antigen is still unknown.

This TCR was sampled from a female donor with Graves disease. This specimen was peripheral blood mononuclear cells (PBMCs), taken when the disease was refractory, from a patient treated with antithyroid drugs. This sequence joins TRBV7-9 and TRBJ2-5; D might be TRBD1 or TRBD2, each matching 5 bases. CDR3 sequence reads: CASSFPLQAWEETQYF. Written as DNA, the CDR3 is TGTGCCAGCAGCTTCCCCCTACAGGCCTGGGAGGAGACCCAGTACTTC.